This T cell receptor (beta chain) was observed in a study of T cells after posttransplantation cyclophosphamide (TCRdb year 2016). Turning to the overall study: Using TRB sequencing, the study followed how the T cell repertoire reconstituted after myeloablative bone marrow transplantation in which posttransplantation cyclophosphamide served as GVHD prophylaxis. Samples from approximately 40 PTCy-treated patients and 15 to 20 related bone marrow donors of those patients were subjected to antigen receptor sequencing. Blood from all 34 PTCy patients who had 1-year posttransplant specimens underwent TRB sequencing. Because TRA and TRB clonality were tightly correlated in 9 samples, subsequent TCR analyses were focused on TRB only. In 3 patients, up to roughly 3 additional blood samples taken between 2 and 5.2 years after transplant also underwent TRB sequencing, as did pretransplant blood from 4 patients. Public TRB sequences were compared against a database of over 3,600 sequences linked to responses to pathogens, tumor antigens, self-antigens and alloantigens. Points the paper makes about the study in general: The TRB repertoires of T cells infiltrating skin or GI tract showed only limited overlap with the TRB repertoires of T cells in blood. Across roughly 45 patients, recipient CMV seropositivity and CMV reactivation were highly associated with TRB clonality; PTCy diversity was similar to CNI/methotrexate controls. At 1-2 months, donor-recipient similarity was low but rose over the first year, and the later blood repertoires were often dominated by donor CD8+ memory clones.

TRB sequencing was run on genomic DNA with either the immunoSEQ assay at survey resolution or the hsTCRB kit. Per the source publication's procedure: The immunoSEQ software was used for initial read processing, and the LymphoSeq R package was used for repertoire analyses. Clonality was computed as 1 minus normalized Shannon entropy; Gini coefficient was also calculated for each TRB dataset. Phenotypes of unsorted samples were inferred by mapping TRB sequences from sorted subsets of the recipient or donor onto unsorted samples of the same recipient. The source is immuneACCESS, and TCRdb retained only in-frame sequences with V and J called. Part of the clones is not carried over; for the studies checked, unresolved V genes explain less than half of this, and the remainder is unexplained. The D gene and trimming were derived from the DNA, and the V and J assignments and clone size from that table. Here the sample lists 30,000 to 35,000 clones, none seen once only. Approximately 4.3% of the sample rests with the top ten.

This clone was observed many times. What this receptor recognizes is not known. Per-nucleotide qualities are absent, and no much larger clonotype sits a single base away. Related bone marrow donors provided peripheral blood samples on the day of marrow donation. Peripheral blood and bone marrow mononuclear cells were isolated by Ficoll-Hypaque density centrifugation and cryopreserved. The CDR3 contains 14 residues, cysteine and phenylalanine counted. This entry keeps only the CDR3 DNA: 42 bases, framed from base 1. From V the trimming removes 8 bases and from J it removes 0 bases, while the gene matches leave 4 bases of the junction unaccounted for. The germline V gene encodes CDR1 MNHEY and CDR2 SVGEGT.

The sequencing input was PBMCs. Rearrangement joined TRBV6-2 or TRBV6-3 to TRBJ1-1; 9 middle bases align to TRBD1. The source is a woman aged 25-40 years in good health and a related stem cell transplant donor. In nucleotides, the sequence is TGTGCCAGCGGGACAGGGCTAATGAACACTGAAGCTTTCTTT. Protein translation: CASGTGLMNTEAFF.